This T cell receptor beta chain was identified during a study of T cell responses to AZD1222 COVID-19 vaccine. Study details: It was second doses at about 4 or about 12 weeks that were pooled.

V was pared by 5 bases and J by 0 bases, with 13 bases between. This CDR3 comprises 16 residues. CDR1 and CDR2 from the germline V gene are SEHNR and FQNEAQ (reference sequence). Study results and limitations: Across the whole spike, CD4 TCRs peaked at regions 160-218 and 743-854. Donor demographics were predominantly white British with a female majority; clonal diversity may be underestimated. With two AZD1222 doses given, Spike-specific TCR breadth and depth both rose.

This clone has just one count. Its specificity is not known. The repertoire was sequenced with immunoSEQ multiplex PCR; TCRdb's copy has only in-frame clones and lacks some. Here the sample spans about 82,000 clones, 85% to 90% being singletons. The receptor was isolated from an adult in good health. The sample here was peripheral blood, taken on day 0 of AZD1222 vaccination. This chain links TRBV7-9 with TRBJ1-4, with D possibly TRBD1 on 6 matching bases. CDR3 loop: CASSRQAPATNEKLFF. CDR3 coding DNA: TGTGCCAGCAGCCGACAGGCTCCCGCAACTAATGAAAAACTGTTTTTT. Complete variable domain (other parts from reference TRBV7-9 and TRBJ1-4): DTGVSQNPRHKITKRGQNVTFRCDPISEHNRLYWYRQTLGQGPEFLTYFQNEAQLEKSRLLSDRFSAERPKGSFSTLEIQRTEQGDSAMYLCASSRQAPATNEKLFFGSGTQLSVL.